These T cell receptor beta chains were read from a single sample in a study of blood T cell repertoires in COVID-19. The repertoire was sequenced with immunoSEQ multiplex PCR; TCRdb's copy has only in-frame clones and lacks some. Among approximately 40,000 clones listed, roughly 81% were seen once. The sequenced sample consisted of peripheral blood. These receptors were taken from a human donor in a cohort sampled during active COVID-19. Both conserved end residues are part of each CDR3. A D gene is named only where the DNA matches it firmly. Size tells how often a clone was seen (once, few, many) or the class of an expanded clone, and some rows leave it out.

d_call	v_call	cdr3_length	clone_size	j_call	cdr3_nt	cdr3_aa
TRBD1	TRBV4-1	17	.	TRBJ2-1	TGCGCCAGCAGCCAACCCTACCGACAGGGGGTCGGCAATGAGCAGTTCTTC	CASSQPYRQGVGNEQFF
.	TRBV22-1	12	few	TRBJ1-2	TGTCCTGGGATGGAGGACTTTTATGGCTACACCTTC	CPGMEDFYGYTF
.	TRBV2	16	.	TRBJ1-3	TGTGCCAGCAGTGAAAGTTGGGGGCTGTGGGGAAACACCATATATTTT	CASSESWGLWGNTIYF
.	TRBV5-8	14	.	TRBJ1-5	TGTGCCAGCAGTGGGGAGTATAGCAATCAGCCCCAGCATTTT	CASSGEYSNQPQHF
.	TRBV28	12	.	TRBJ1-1	TGTGCCAGCAGACGACAGCCCACCGAAGCTTTCTTT	CASRRQPTEAFF
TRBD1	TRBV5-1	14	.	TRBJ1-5	TGCGCCAGCAGCTTGACAGGGGGCGATCAGCCCCAGCATTTT	CASSLTGGDQPQHF
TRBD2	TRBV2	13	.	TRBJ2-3	TGTGCCAGCAAGACTAGCAGCACAGATACGCAGTATTTT	CASKTSSTDTQYF
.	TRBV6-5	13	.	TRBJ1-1	TGTGCCAGCAGGGGGGGTTGGAACACTGAAGCTTTCTTT	CASRGGWNTEAFF
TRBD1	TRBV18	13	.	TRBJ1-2	TGTGCCAGCTCCCTGGGACAGGGGGATGGCTACACCTTC	CASSLGQGDGYTF
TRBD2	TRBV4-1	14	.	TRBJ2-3	TGCGCCAGCAGCCAAGGGACTAGTTGGGATACGCAGTATTTT	CASSQGTSWDTQYF
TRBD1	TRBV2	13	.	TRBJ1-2	TGTGCCAGCGGGGACAGCGCTAACTATGGCTACACCTTC	CASGDSANYGYTF
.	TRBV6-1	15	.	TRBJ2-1	TGTGCCAGCAGTGAAAGGGCAGGGCAATACAATGAGCAGTTCTTC	CASSERAGQYNEQFF
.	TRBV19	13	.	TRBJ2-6	TGTGCCAGTAAAGAGGGTGGGGCCAACGTCCTGACTTTC	CASKEGGANVLTF
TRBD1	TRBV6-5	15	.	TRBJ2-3	TGTGCCAGCACCCAAGACAGGGGGCGCACAGATACGCAGTATTTT	CASTQDRGRTDTQYF
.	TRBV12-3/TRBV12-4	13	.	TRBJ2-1	TGTGCCAGCAGTTTAGTCAGGCCCAATGAGCAGTTCTTC	CASSLVRPNEQFF
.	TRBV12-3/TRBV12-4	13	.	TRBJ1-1	TGTGCCAGCAATTCCAATACAGGGAGGGATGCTTTCTTT	CASNSNTGRDAFF
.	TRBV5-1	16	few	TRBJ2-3	TGCGCCAGCAGCTTTGGGCTAGCGCAACGCACAGATACGCAGTATTTT	CASSFGLAQRTDTQYF
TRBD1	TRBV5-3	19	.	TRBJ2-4	TGTGCCAGAAGCTTGAAGTGCCAGGGGGCTGAGGGGGCCAAAAACATTCAGTACTTC	CARSLKCQGAEGAKNIQYF
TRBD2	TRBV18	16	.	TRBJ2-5	TGTGCCAGCTCACCCACTAGCGGGGGGGCCGAAGAGACCCAGTACTTC	CASSPTSGGAEETQYF